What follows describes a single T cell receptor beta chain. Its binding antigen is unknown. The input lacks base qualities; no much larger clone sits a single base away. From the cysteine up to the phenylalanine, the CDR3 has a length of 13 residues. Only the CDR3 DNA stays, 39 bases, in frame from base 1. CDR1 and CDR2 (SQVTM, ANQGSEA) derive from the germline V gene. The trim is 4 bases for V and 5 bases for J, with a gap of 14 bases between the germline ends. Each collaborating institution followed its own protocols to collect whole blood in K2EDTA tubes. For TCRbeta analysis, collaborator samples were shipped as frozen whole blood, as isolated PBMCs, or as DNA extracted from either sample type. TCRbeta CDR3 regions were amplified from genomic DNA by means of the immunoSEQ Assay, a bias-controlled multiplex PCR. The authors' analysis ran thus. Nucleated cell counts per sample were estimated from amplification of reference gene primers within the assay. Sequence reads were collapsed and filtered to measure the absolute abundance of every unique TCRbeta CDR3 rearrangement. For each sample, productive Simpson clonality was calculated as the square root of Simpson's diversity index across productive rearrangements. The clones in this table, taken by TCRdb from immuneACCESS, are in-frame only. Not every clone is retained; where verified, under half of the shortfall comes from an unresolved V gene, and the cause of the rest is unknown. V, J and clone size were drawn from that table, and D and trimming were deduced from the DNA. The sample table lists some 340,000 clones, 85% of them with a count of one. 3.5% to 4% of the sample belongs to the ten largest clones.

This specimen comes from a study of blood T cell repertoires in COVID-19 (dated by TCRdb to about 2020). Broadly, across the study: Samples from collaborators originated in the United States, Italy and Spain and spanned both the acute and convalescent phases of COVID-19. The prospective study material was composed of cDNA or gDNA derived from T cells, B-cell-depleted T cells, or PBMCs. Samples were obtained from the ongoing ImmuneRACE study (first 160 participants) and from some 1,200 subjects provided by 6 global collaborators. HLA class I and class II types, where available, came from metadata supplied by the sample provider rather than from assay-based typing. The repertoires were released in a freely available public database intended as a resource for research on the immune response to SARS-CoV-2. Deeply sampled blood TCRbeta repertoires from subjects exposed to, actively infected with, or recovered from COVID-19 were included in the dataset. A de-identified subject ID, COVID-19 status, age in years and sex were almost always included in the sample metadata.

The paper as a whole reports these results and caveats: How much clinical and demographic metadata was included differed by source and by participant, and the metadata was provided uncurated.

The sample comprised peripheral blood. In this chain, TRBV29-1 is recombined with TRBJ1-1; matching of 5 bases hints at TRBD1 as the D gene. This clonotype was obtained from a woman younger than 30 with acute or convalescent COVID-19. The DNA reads TGCAGCGTTGCGAAGACTCAGGGAACTGAAGCTTTCTTT. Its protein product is CSVAKTQGTEAFF.